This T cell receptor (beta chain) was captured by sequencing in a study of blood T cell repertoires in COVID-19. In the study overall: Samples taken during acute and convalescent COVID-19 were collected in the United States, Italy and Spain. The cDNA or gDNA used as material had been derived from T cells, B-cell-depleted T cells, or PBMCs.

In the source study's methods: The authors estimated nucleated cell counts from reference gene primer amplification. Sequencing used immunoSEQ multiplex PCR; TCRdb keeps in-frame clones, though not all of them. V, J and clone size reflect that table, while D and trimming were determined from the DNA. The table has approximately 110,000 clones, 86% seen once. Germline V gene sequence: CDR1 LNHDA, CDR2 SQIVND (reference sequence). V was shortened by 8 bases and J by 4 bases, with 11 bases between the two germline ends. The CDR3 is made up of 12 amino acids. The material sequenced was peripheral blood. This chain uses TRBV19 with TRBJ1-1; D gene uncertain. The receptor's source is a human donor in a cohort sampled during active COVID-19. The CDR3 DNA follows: TGTGCCAGTTCGCCCTTCAGCACTGAAGCTTTCTTT. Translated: CASSPFSTEAFF. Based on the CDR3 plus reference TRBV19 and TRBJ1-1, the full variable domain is DGGITQSPKYLFRKEGQNVTLSCEQNLNHDAMYWYRQDPGQGLRLIYYSQIVNDFQKGDIAEGYSVSREKKESFPLTVTSAQKNPTAFYLCASSPFSTEAFFGQGTRLTVV.